This T cell receptor beta chain was found in a study of CD8 T cells in Susac syndrome. Random-hexamer reverse transcription was applied to about 0.45 to 1 ug RNA. TCRdb used MiXCR to reprocess the immunoSEQ multiplex PCR reads, holding one entry per CDR3 protein. The sample shows more than 150,000 distinct CDR3 sequences, approximately 94% of them seen only once. TEMRA cells underwent FACS enrichment and CD8+ and CD4+ T cells underwent negative isolation. Trimming stripped 6 bases from V and 5 bases from J, with 17 bases between. Looked up from germline, CDR1 is MNHNS and CDR2 is SASEGT. The CDR3 loop spans 14 amino acids. As to this clonotype: Its antigen is as yet unknown.

Overall study findings and caveats: The study recognized that its TCR sequencing and HLA analysis covered a relatively small number of individuals.

This receptor was obtained from a human donor with Susac syndrome. This sequence joins TRBV6-1 and TRBJ2-7; TRBD1 is a possible D gene (7 bases). Sequenced material: CD4+ T cells from PBMCs. CDR3 DNA sequence: TGTGCCAGCAGCCGGACAGGTACGGGGGACGAGCAGTACGTC. As protein: CASSRTGTGDEQYV.